This TCR beta chain was captured by sequencing in a study of T-cell memory formation after mild COVID-19. The CDR3 runs 16 residues. Per germline, CDR1 SGHVS and CDR2 FNYEAQ. V lost 3 bases to trimming and J lost 2 bases, with 13 bases between them. TCRdb fed the 5' RACE reads into MiXCR, producing one record per CDR3 protein. This table holds about 110,000 distinct CDR3 sequences, 15% to 20% found once. The chain is built from TRBV7-6 and TRBJ2-2, with D perhaps matching TRBD1 (6 bases). The sequencing input was PBMCs or a T cell subset sorted from them (not recorded which). The TCR was taken from a man aged 18 to 35 who had mild COVID-19 (a few samples of this study predate the infection). Cell type and time point are not known. The DNA for the CDR3 is TGTGCCAGCAGCTTGGGCCGACAGGCTAACACCGGGGAGCTGTTTTTT. Protein: CASSLGRQANTGELFF.